This TCR beta chain is from a study of shared clonotypes between healthy human individuals. Notes on the study in general: Richness estimates generally favored naive over memory subsets.

The authors loaded roughly 200 ng DNA, tens of thousands of T cell genomes, into sorted-subset replicate PCRs. Original data processing: Junction-only immunoSEQ sequences carried no quality scores, so filtering differed. Clones were read by immunoSEQ multiplex PCR, and TCRdb kept only the in-frame ones, dropping some. V and J calls and clone size are those listed in that table; D and trimming were worked out from the DNA. The sample yields over 750,000 clones, about 96% seen once. Worth noting for this clone: Its antigen is not known.

CD45RO-negative, CCR7-selected cells formed the naive CD8 fraction, which excluded terminally differentiated effector memory CD45RA+ cells. The sequencing sample was made of naive CD8+ T cells sorted from blood. The source is a young man in good health.

CDR3 DNA: TGTGCCAGCAGCAGCGGGACAGGCTATCAGCCCCAGCATTTT. Its protein product is CASSSGTGYQPQHF. V and J are TRBV5-6 and TRBJ1-5; 8 bases fit TRBD1. V shed 4 bases, J shed 5 bases, and the junction held 5 bases outside the gene matches. The CDR3 totals 14 residues. The germline CDR1 and CDR2 sequences are SGHDT and YYEEEE.